The rows below give T cell receptor beta chains drawn from one sample of a study of T cell responses to AZD1222 COVID-19 vaccine. Using immunoSEQ multiplex PCR, the repertoire was profiled, and TCRdb retains in-frame clones only, with some absent. This sample carries fewer than 55,000 clones, about 83% of them seen once, and the ten largest clones take about 50%. The material sequenced was peripheral blood, taken on day 0 of AZD1222 vaccination. Source of these receptors: an adult in good health. Each CDR3 is given with its conserved first and last residue. Fields, in order: J gene, clone size, V gene, D gene, CDR3 protein, CDR3 DNA. The D gene is left open where the match is weak. Expanded clones are given a class, and other clones once, few, many or no size at all.

TRBJ1-5,-,TRBV3-1/TRBV3-2,-,CASSQGLDSYQPQHF,TGTGCCAGCAGCCAGGGCCTCGACAGTTATCAGCCCCAGCATTTT
TRBJ2-2,few,TRBV28,TRBD2,CASSPPGLLPAKETGELFF,TGTGCCAGCAGTCCTCCGGGACTACTACCCGCCAAGGAGACCGGGGAGCTGTTTTTT
TRBJ1-1,-,TRBV19,TRBD1,CASSRGQRGSTEAFF,TGTGCCAGTTCCCGGGGACAGAGGGGGAGCACTGAAGCTTTCTTT
TRBJ2-2,-,TRBV9,-,CASSHPGAENTGELFF,TGTGCCAGCAGCCACCCCGGGGCAGAGAACACCGGGGAGCTGTTTTTT
TRBJ1-5,once,TRBV19,-,CASSMGASNQPQHF,TGTGCCAGTAGTATGGGGGCTAGCAATCAGCCCCAGCATTTT
TRBJ1-4,-,TRBV15,-,CATSREATNEKLFF,TGTGCCACCAGCAGAGAGGCAACTAATGAAAAACTGTTTTTT
TRBJ2-6,-,TRBV28,-,CASSFQGYSGANVLTF,TGTGCCAGCAGTTTCCAGGGATACTCTGGGGCCAACGTCCTGACTTTC
TRBJ2-3,-,TRBV6-5,TRBD2,CASSSLVSGRSDTQYF,TGTGCCAGCAGTTCCCTCGTGAGCGGGAGGTCAGATACGCAGTATTTT
TRBJ2-1,-,TRBV24-1,TRBD2,CATSDGRAGAPRQFF,TGTGCCACCAGTGATGGCAGAGCGGGGGCCCCACGGCAGTTCTTC
TRBJ1-3,-,TRBV6-1,-,CASSEATGSSSGNTIYF,TGTGCCAGCAGTGAAGCCACAGGGTCGAGCTCTGGAAACACCATATATTTT
TRBJ2-3,-,TRBV5-4,-,CASSLGPGERSSTDTQYF,TGTGCCAGCAGCTTGGGCCCAGGTGAGCGGTCTAGCACAGATACGCAGTATTTT
TRBJ2-1,-,TRBV9,-,CASSVAGTDYNEQFF,TGTGCCAGCAGCGTAGCGGGGACCGACTACAATGAGCAGTTCTTC
TRBJ2-7,few,TRBV6-2/TRBV6-3,-,CASSIGNTYSEQYF,TGTGCCAGCAGTATAGGAAACACGTACTCCGAGCAGTACTTC
TRBJ1-2,-,TRBV30,-,CAWSGTVGALIYGYTF,TGTGCCTGGAGTGGGACCGTGGGGGCATTAATCTATGGCTACACCTTC
TRBJ2-3,few,TRBV7-2,-,CASSFRRAGPTGDTQYF,TGTGCCAGCAGCTTTCGTCGCGCCGGGCCTACGGGAGATACGCAGTATTTT
TRBJ2-6,-,TRBV12-3/TRBV12-4,-,CASILSGANVLTF,TGTGCCAGCATACTCTCTGGGGCCAACGTCCTGACTTTC
TRBJ1-5,-,TRBV5-5,TRBD1,CASSLTGDTNQPQHF,TGTGCCAGCAGCTTGACAGGGGACACCAATCAGCCCCAGCATTTT
TRBJ2-6,-,TRBV3-1/TRBV3-2,TRBD1,CASSLGQGAFGANVLTF,TGTGCCAGCAGCCTGGGACAGGGGGCTTTTGGGGCCAACGTCCTGACTTTC
TRBJ2-5,-,TRBV10-2,-,CASGSDSRETQYF,TGCGCCAGCGGATCGGACAGCCGAGAGACCCAGTACTTC
TRBJ2-7,-,TRBV28,-,CASSSLGGRGGYEQYF,TGTGCCAGCAGTTCCCTGGGTGGCAGGGGAGGTTACGAGCAGTACTTC
TRBJ1-3,-,TRBV3-1/TRBV3-2,-,CASSQIGHRNSGNTIYF,TGTGCCAGCAGCCAAATTGGACACAGGAATTCTGGAAACACCATATATTTT
TRBJ2-7,-,TRBV5-5,-,CASSFQGRPYEQYF,TGTGCCAGCAGCTTTCAGGGGCGCCCCTACGAGCAGTACTTC
TRBJ1-1,-,TRBV28,-,CASSPRWAPEAFF,TGTGCCAGCAGTCCCCGGTGGGCCCCTGAAGCTTTCTTT
TRBJ2-7,-,TRBV6-2/TRBV6-3,TRBD1,CASSNPRDRNSYEQYF,TGTGCCAGCAGCAACCCAAGGGACAGGAACTCCTACGAGCAGTACTTC
TRBJ2-1,-,TRBV11-2,-,CASSLFTGDNEQFF,TGTGCCAGCAGCTTATTTACAGGTGACAATGAGCAGTTCTTC
TRBJ2-7,-,TRBV28,-,CASSPGGQRSSYEQYF,TGTGCCAGCAGCCCCGGGGGGCAGCGCAGCTCCTACGAGCAGTACTTC
TRBJ2-2,-,TRBV15,-,CATSTPTTALTGELFF,TGTGCCACCAGCACCCCGACAACAGCTCTCACCGGGGAGCTGTTTTTT
TRBJ1-5,-,TRBV19,-,CASSMGGSRDNQPQHF,TGTGCCAGTAGTATGGGGGGGTCCAGGGACAATCAGCCCCAGCATTTT
TRBJ1-1,few,TRBV2,-,CASGDAEAFF,TGTGCCAGCGGGGACGCTGAAGCTTTCTTT
TRBJ2-2,-,TRBV15,TRBD1,CATSRGGQKNTGELFF,TGTGCCACCAGCAGAGGGGGACAGAAGAACACCGGGGAGCTGTTTTTT
TRBJ2-1,-,TRBV12-3/TRBV12-4,-,CASSISYNEQFF,TGTGCCAGCAGTATCTCCTACAATGAGCAGTTCTTC
TRBJ1-1,-,TRBV29-1,-,CSVAQQKNTEAFF,TGCAGCGTTGCACAACAGAAGAACACTGAAGCTTTCTTT
TRBJ2-2,once,TRBV27,-,CASSWTGHTGELFF,TGTGCCAGCAGTTGGACGGGTCACACCGGGGAGCTGTTTTTT
TRBJ2-1,-,TRBV5-6,TRBD2,CASSFEGLVTNEQFF,TGTGCCAGCAGCTTTGAGGGACTAGTCACCAATGAGCAGTTCTTC
TRBJ1-6,few,TRBV27,-,CASSSRSYSPLHF,TGTGCCAGCAGTTCTCGGTCCTATTCGCCCCTCCACTTT
TRBJ1-1,once,TRBV28,TRBD1,CASATGGAGTEAFF,TGTGCCAGTGCAACAGGGGGCGCGGGCACTGAAGCTTTCTTT
TRBJ2-7,-,TRBV7-6,-,CASSLGSGWAYEQYF,TGTGCCAGCAGCTTAGGGTCGGGGTGGGCCTACGAGCAGTACTTC
TRBJ1-6,-,TRBV5-1,-,CASSLAGQSYNSPLHF,TGCGCCAGCAGCTTGGCCGGACAGAGTTATAATTCACCCCTCCACTTT
TRBJ1-1,-,TRBV9,-,CASSSMNTEAFF,TGTGCCAGCAGCTCAATGAACACTGAAGCTTTCTTT
TRBJ1-4,-,TRBV9,-,CASSVVGSGEKLFF,TGTGCCAGCAGCGTAGTGGGGTCAGGTGAAAAACTGTTTTTT
TRBJ2-3,-,TRBV6-1,TRBD1,CASSVLRGRGTDTQYF,TGTGCCAGCAGTGTGCTCAGGGGGCGCGGCACAGATACGCAGTATTTT
TRBJ2-7,-,TRBV6-5,TRBD1,CASSYSAGGARNEQYF,TGTGCCAGCAGTTACTCAGCAGGGGGCGCCCGTAACGAGCAGTACTTC
TRBJ1-2,once,TRBV5-4,TRBD1,CASSPSTGVPYGYTF,TGTGCCAGCAGCCCGTCGACAGGGGTGCCCTATGGCTACACCTTC
TRBJ1-1,-,TRBV15,-,CATSRDRWGSATEAFF,TGTGCCACCAGCAGAGATCGATGGGGAAGCGCCACTGAAGCTTTCTTT
TRBJ2-2,-,TRBV11-3,-,CASSLVPAQFTGELFF,TGTGCCAGCAGCTTAGTCCCCGCCCAGTTCACCGGGGAGCTGTTTTTT
TRBJ2-3,-,TRBV7-3,-,CASSLGGITDTQYF,TGTGCCAGCAGCTTAGGAGGGATCACAGATACGCAGTATTTT
TRBJ2-2,-,TRBV5-5,-,CASSLEGTGELFF,TGTGCCAGCAGCTTGGAGGGCACCGGGGAGCTGTTTTTT
TRBJ2-7,-,TRBV5-1,TRBD1,CASSPGTGVDYEQYF,TGCGCCAGCAGCCCCGGGACAGGGGTGGACTACGAGCAGTACTTC
TRBJ2-2,-,TRBV7-2,-,CASSLGAGRTGELFF,TGTGCCAGCAGCTTAGGGGCAGGGCGCACCGGGGAGCTGTTTTTT
TRBJ2-1,-,TRBV19,TRBD2,CASSNPSTSGVKEFF,TGTGCCAGTAGTAACCCGAGTACTAGCGGGGTTAAAGAGTTCTTC
TRBJ2-2,-,TRBV5-8,-,CASCLLGLGTGELFF,TGTGCCAGCTGCCTGCTGGGGTTGGGCACCGGGGAGCTGTTTTTT